The 12 T cell receptor beta chains reported below all come from one sample, sequenced in a study of tumor-infiltrating lymphocytes in primary liver carcinoma. TCR beta cDNA was made from around 520 ng total RNA with a constant-region primer. Researchers made the TCR beta libraries by running three nested multiplex PCR rounds with slightly modified ARM-PCR. The first two PCR rounds, around 11 cycles each, used TRBV1-TRBV30 forward primers and a C-beta reverse primer. One entry per CDR3 protein, called by TCRdb with MiXCR from the multiplex PCR reads. In the table there are approximately 100,000 distinct CDR3 sequences, around 66% of which are singletons. From about 20-30 mg of unsorted bulk tissue, DNA and RNA were co-extracted together. Material: liver tumor tissue from sampling region 2. Subset of the sample: tumor region T2, inferior pole. These receptors all stem from an older woman with primary liver carcinoma and hepatitis B virus infection.

This chain uses TRBV11-2 with TRBJ2-3; TRBD2 agrees at 7 bases. Per germline, CDR1 SGHAT and CDR2 FQNNGV. CDR3 length equals 13 residues. The CDR3 coding sequence is TGTGCTAGCGGGTTAGATCGAGGAGATACGCAGTATTTT. Encoded protein: CASGLDRGDTQYF.

The chain joins TRBV29-1 to TRBJ2-2, with 10 bases that match TRBD1. The CDR3 consists of 14 residues. The trim removed 6 bases at V and 15 bases at J, leaving 16 bases unmatched. Germline CDR1 and CDR2: SQVTM and ANQGSEA. The CDR3 DNA is TGCAGCGTCCTCCGGGACAGGGGATCCGGGAAGTTGTTTTTT. It translates to CSVLRDRGSGKLFF.

This clonotype came up a few times. V is TRBV6-6 and J is TRBJ2-1, with D maybe TRBD2 (5 bases). Germline V CDR1 and CDR2: MNHNY, SVGAGI (reference sequence). This CDR3 comprises 15 residues. The V and J ends lost 6 bases and 5 bases respectively, with 17 bases between them. CDR3 in DNA: TGTGCCAGCAGCTCCCCGGGAAGGGCCGACAATGAGCAGTTCTTC. Residues: CASSSPGRADNEQFF.

This clonotype was seen repeatedly, ten times or more. The V and J genes are TRBV12-2 and TRBJ2-7; the table's TRBD1 call for D was not verified on the DNA. TRBV12-2 is described as a pseudogene. The CDR3 length is 17 residues. The CDR3 DNA is TGTGCAAGTCGCTTAGCGGGAAGACAGCTAAACTCCTACGAGCAGTACTTC. Its translation is CASRLAGRQLNSYEQYF.

This clonotype was seen repeatedly, ten times or more. The chain couples TRBV6-1 to TRBJ2-4; tentatively, D is TRBD2 (6 bases). Trimming left V 5 bases short and J 7 bases short, with 18 bases between. The germline V gene encodes CDR1 MNHNS and CDR2 SASEGT. The CDR3 is made up of 15 amino acids. The CDR3 spells CASSPRGGEANIQYF. CDR3 nucleotide sequence: TGTGCCAGCAGTCCGAGAGGAGGGGAGGCGAACATTCAGTACTTC.

The V call is TRBV11-2, the J call TRBJ2-5; D gene ambiguous. V lost 7 bases to trimming and J lost 12 bases, with 15 bases between them. The germline V gene has CDR1 SGHAT and CDR2 FQNNGV. CDR3 length: 11 amino acids. CDR3 nucleotides: TGTGCCAGCAAGAATGCAGAGGCCAAGTACTTC. This encodes CASKNAEAKYF.

Notes on this clonotype: Sequence at one end of the junction differs from germline and may be a read error. The V gene is TRBV11-1, the J gene TRBJ2-3; 8 nucleotides line up with TRBD2. The CDR3 covers 18 residues. Germline CDR1 SGHAT, CDR2 FQDESV (reference sequence). In DNA, the CDR3 is TGTGCCAGTAGCCCAGGACTAGCAGGAGCAATCCCGACAGATACGCATTATTTT. This codes for CASSPGLAGAIPTDTHYF.

Turning to this clonotype: The CDR3 end shows no conserved phenylalanine or tryptophan, and so a read error is likely. V usage is TRBV6-1 and J usage is TRBJ1-5; no reliable D call. From germline, CDR1 is MNHNS and CDR2 SASEGT. Trimming removed 7 bases at V and 6 bases at J, with 13 bases between. The CDR3 is 13 residues long. The CDR3 loop is CASNGQTAQPQHV. The CDR3 coding sequence is TGTGCCAGCAACGGGCAGACTGCTCAGCCCCAGCATGTT.

This clonotype was observed once. The chain couples TRBV11-2 to TRBJ2-1; D remains ambiguous. Trimming shortened V by 8 bases and J by 10 bases, and 21 bases separated the two germline ends. Germline V lookup: CDR1 SGHAT, CDR2 FQNNGV. The CDR3 contains 14 residues. CDR3 nucleotide sequence: TGTGCCAGCGGTCCGGGCTCGAGCTATAGGGAGCAGTTCTTC. This sequence encodes CASGPGSSYREQFF.

This clonotype was detected only a few times. A read error may account for a junction end that differs from germline. V and J are TRBV11-2 and TRBJ2-2, with D possibly matching TRBD2 (5 bases). Germline CDR1 reads SGHAT; CDR2 reads FQNNGV. CDR3 length equals 15 residues. CDR3 coding DNA: TGTGTCAGCAGCCCTCCGCAAGGACCGATCGGGGAGCTGTCTTTT. This translates into CVSSPPQGPIGELSF.

Concerning this clonotype: It may be a read error: a sequence one base away is much more abundant. This chain joins TRBV11-2 and TRBJ2-1, with 8 positions matching TRBD2. CDR1 is SGHAT and CDR2 is FQNNGV in the germline V gene. The V and J ends lost 5 bases and 8 bases, in that order; junction bases with no gene match: 14. CDR3 length equals 16 residues. The CDR3 is CASSPRGLVGGYEQFF. The CDR3 DNA is TGTGCCAGCAGCCCCCGGGGACTAGTGGGAGGATATGAGCAGTTCTTC. Together with reference TRBV11-2 and TRBJ2-1, the CDR3 gives the full variable domain: EAGVAQSPRYKIIEKRQSVAFWCNPISGHATLYWYQQILGQGPKLLIQFQNNGVVDDSQLPKDRFSAERLKGVDSTLKIQPAKLEDSAVYLCASSPRGLVGGYEQFFGPGTRLTVL.

Turning to this clonotype: One junction end does not reproduce the germline sequence, and a read error may be involved. The CDR3 region has the DNA TGTGCCAGCAGCTTCTGGACAGTGAACACTGGAGCTTCCTTT. Its protein product is CASSFWTVNTGASF. The chain uses TRBV11-3 and TRBJ1-1; TRBD1 is a possible D gene (6 bases). The CDR3 is 14 amino acids. Per the germline V gene, CDR1 is SGHNT and CDR2 is YENEEA. Full variable domain (missing parts from reference TRBV11-3 and TRBJ1-1): EAGVVQSPRYKIIEKKQPVAFWCNPISGHNTLYWYLQNLGQGPELLIRYENEEAVDDSQLPKDRFSAERLKGVDSTLKIQPAELGDSAVYLCASSFWTVNTGASFGQGTRLTVV.